The 18 T cell receptor beta chains below were found in one sample sequenced in a study of cytomegalovirus exposure and HLA in healthy donors. This PCR relied on a set of 60 Vbeta primers and 13 Jbeta primers. The method was immunoSEQ multiplex PCR; TCRdb's version includes in-frame clones alone and lacks a portion of them. Counted here are around 70,000 clones, approximately 81% occurring once; the ten biggest clones make up around 9.3%. The sequenced sample consisted of PBMCs. These receptors were collected from a middle-aged woman in good health and CMV-seropositive.

CDR3 amino acids: CASSSRTGDSQPQHF. CDR3 DNA: TGTGCCAGCAGCTCCCGGACAGGGGACTCTCAGCCCCAGCATTTT. V is TRBV6-6 and J is TRBJ1-5; 9 nucleotides match TRBD1. Germline values: CDR1 MNHNY, CDR2 SVGAGI (reference sequence). CDR3 length: 15 amino acids. The V and J ends lost 6 bases and 6 bases, in that order; junction bases with no gene match: 9.

The CDR3, as DNA: TGTGCCAGCAGCGCAAACACTGGACAGTTGACTGGAAACACCATATATTTT. Amino acid sequence: CASSANTGQLTGNTIYF. The chain carries TRBV9 and TRBJ1-3; weak D call: TRBD1 (6 bases). Germline loops: CDR1 SGDLS, CDR2 YYNGEE. V lost 3 bases and J 2 bases, leaving 18 bases between the germline ends. This CDR3 region has 17 residues. Variable domain in full (rest from reference TRBV9 and TRBJ1-3): DSGVTQTPKHLITATGQRVTLRCSPRSGDLSVYWYQQSLDQGLQFLIQYYNGEERAKGNILERFSAQQFPDLHSELNLSSLELGDSALYFCASSANTGQLTGNTIYFGEGSWLTVV.

The chain recombines TRBV28 with TRBJ2-7; 7 bases agree with TRBD2. The CDR3 has 14 residues. The ends lost 8 bases at V and 3 bases at J; junction bases unmatched: 10. Germline assignment: CDR1 MDHEN and CDR2 SYDVKM. CDR3 in amino acids: CASQLRGSHYEQYF. CDR3 bases: TGTGCCAGCCAATTGCGGGGGTCCCACTACGAGCAGTACTTC.

This clone was observed a few times. This rearrangement joins TRBV19 to TRBJ2-1; 8 bases are a match to TRBD1. Looked up from germline, CDR1 is LNHDA and CDR2 is SQIVND (reference sequence). V lost 7 bases to trimming and J lost 8 bases; unmatched junction nucleotides: 13. The CDR3 runs 15 residues. The CDR3 loop is CASNPIGTGSDEQFF. CDR3 nucleotide sequence: TGTGCCAGTAACCCAATAGGGACAGGATCCGATGAGCAGTTCTTC.

V is TRBV30 and J is TRBJ2-3, with 10 bases that match TRBD2. The CDR3 runs to 14 residues. Germline V CDR1 and CDR2: GTSNPN, SVGIG (reference sequence). Trimming at V came to 5 bases and at J to 5 bases, leaving 7 bases not matched to a gene. The CDR3 nucleotides are TGTGCCTGGGGAGCGGGGGGGCAAGTAGATACGCAGTATTTT. Its protein is CAWGAGGQVDTQYF.

The V gene is TRBV5-1, the J gene TRBJ2-7, with 7 bases that match TRBD1. The junction had 13 bases not matched to a gene; V was cut back by 0 bases and J by 7 bases. The V gene's germline CDR1 is SGHRS and CDR2 YFSETQ. The CDR3 totals 16 residues. The CDR3 bases are TGCGCCAGCAGCTTGGGGGACAGCTATTACATCTGGGAGCAGTACTTC. It codes for CASSLGDSYYIWEQYF.

CDR3 region: CASRPTPMKRGAYEQYF. DNA for the CDR3: TGTGCCAGCAGGCCAACCCCCATGAAGCGGGGAGCCTACGAGCAGTACTTC. The chain uses TRBV5-5 and TRBJ2-7, with 7 positions matching TRBD2. V lost 5 bases and J lost 2; bases outside the gene matches: 16. The length of the CDR3 is 17 residues. CDR1 is SGHKS and CDR2 is YYEKEE in the germline V gene (reference sequence).

The chain is built from TRBV20-1 and TRBJ1-1; D unresolved. CDR3 length equals 11 residues. Germline assignment: CDR1 DFQATT and CDR2 SNEGSKA (reference sequence). The V end lost 5 bases, the J end lost 0 bases, and 4 bases lay between the germline ends. The CDR3 spells CSAPLNTEAFF. DNA for the CDR3: TGCAGTGCTCCCTTGAACACTGAAGCTTTCTTT.

In this sample, this clone turned up a few times. The J gene is TRBJ1-1, the V gene TRBV18; 7 bases match TRBD1. Trimming removed 3 bases from V and 1 base from J; junction bases left unmatched: 8. This CDR3 spans 16 amino acids. Per germline, CDR1 KGHSH and CDR2 LQKENI. The CDR3 here is CASSPLNRGRNTEAFF. As DNA, the CDR3 is TGTGCCAGCTCACCTCTAAACAGGGGAAGGAACACTGAAGCTTTCTTT.

This rearrangement joins TRBV7-3 to TRBJ2-1, with a tentative D call TRBD1 (5 bases). CDR1 is SGHTA, CDR2 FQGTGA, per germline. V lost 2 bases to trimming and J lost 0 bases, with 8 bases between them. This CDR3 is 15 amino acids long. CDR3 DNA sequence: TGTGCCAGCAGCTTAGCAGGGTTCTCCTACAATGAGCAGTTCTTC. Its protein is CASSLAGFSYNEQFF.

V and J are TRBV7-8 and TRBJ2-5; 11 positions agree with TRBD2. J lost 5 bases, V lost 1 base, and 6 bases had no gene match. This CDR3 is built from 16 residues. Germline assignment: CDR1 SGHVS and CDR2 FQNEAQ. This CDR3 is CASSLGTSGLGETQYF. DNA for the CDR3: TGTGCCAGCAGCTTAGGGACTAGCGGGCTCGGGGAGACCCAGTACTTC.

This chain joins TRBV6-1 and TRBJ1-5, with a weak D call TRBD1 (6 bases). In germline, CDR1 is MNHNS, CDR2 SASEGT. The CDR3 runs 14 residues. With 5 bases removed from V and 6 bases from J, the gap between germline ends came to 14 bases. CDR3 in DNA: TGTGCCAGCAGTCTAAGATCGGACAGTCAGCCCCAGCATTTT. It translates to CASSLRSDSQPQHF.

The chain is built from TRBV5-6 and TRBJ2-7, with D possibly matching TRBD1 (6 bases). Between the trimmed V and J ends, which lost 6 bases and 2 bases, there was a span of 18 bases. The CDR3 length is 15 residues. Germline CDR1 SGHDT, CDR2 YYEEEE. This CDR3 reads CASNNIRDTTYEQYF. The CDR3 DNA sequence: TGTGCCAGCAACAACATACGGGACACCACCTACGAGCAGTACTTC.

The chain combines TRBV5-4 with TRBJ2-5; TRBD1 might be the D (6 bases). Judging by the DNA end, TRBJ2-7 fits better; the J call may be wrong. The V gene's germline CDR1 is SGHNT and CDR2 YYREEE (reference sequence). The CDR3 runs 15 residues. CDR3 region: CASSLTGKGAYEQYF. CDR3 DNA sequence: TGTGCCAGCAGCTTGACAGGGAAGGGCGCCTACGAGCAGTACTTC.

The CDR3 loop is CASSLSNAWTGGSDEQYF. CDR3 bases: TGTGCCAGCAGTTTATCAAACGCGTGGACAGGGGGCTCAGACGAGCAGTACTTC. The V gene is TRBV27, the J gene TRBJ2-5, with 11 bases that match TRBD1. The end of the DNA fits TRBJ2-7 better, so the J call may be wrong. The CDR3 totals 18 residues. Per the germline V gene, CDR1 is MNHEY and CDR2 is SMNVEV (reference sequence).

The chain employs TRBV28 and TRBJ2-7; D unclear. Germline V lookup: CDR1 MDHEN, CDR2 SYDVKM. Trimming removed 3 bases from V and 3 bases from J, with 18 bases in between. The CDR3 runs 16 residues. Here the CDR3 reads CASSFQLRSFLYEQYF. The CDR3 DNA reads as TGTGCCAGCAGTTTTCAATTACGGAGTTTCCTCTACGAGCAGTACTTC. The full variable domain, completed using reference TRBV28 and TRBJ2-7, is DVKVTQSSRYLVKRTGEKVFLECVQDMDHENMFWYRQDPGLGLRLIYFSYDVKMKEKGDIPEGYSVSREKKERFSLILESASTNQTSMYLCASSFQLRSFLYEQYFGPGTRLTVT.

This clone was detected a few times. This likely reflects a read error, since a far larger clone is one base away. The genes are TRBV7-6 and TRBJ1-1; perhaps TRBD1 as D (5 bases). Germline lookup yields CDR1 SGHVS and CDR2 FNYEAQ. This CDR3 region has 14 residues. This CDR3 reads CSSSSLGQNTEAFF. The CDR3 nucleotides are TGTTCCAGCAGCTCGCTAGGACAGAACACTGAAGCTTTCTTT.

This clone was found a few times. The J gene is TRBJ1-5, the V gene TRBV30, with a tentative D call TRBD1 (6 bases). CDR1 is GTSNPN and CDR2 is SVGIG in the germline V gene (reference sequence). The CDR3 spans 12 residues. Trimming pared 5 bases from V and 4 bases from J, leaving 9 bases between. The CDR3 DNA follows: TGTGCCTGGTCGGACAGTAATCAGCCCCAGCATTTT. It translates to CAWSDSNQPQHF. The whole variable domain, filled in from reference TRBV30 and TRBJ1-5, reads SQTIHQWPATLVQPVGSPLSLECTVEGTSNPNLYWYRQAAGRGLQLLFYSVGIGQISSEVPQNLSASRPQDRQFILSSKKLLLSDSGFYLCAWSDSNQPQHFGDGTRLSIL.